This entry lists 9 T cell receptor beta chains sequenced from one sample in a study of T-cell reconstitution after alpha-beta-depleted transplantation in children. Unique molecular identifiers were used to barcode this TCRbeta library. MiXCR, run by TCRdb on the PCR reads, gives a single entry per CDR3 protein. This table has 330,000 or so distinct CDR3 sequences, about 9.4% appearing once. Sequenced material: PBMCs from the stem cell graft donor, taken from the stem cell graft. These receptors all stem from a human donor who donated a stem cell graft to a child with acute lymphoblastic leukemia.

The chain recombines TRBV27 with TRBJ2-7; 9 nucleotides match TRBD2. Germline CDR1 reads MNHEY; CDR2 reads SMNVEV (reference sequence). The CDR3 contains 13 residues. J was trimmed by 4 bases and V by 5 bases; bases with no gene match: 3. Here the CDR3 DNA reads TGTGCCAGCAGTGCAAGCGGGAGGTACGAGCAGTACTTC. This encodes CASSASGRYEQYF.

The chain has TRBV29-1 and TRBJ2-7; D not certain. This CDR3 comprises 12 residues. The germline V gene encodes CDR1 SQVTM and CDR2 ANQGSEA. V was shortened by 5 bases and J by 0 bases, with 8 bases between the two germline ends. This CDR3 reads CSVSDGSYEQYF. DNA of the CDR3: TGCAGCGTTTCCGACGGCTCCTACGAGCAGTACTTC.

This clonotype was counted a few times. The chain joins TRBV6-2 or TRBV6-3 to TRBJ2-6; D possibly uses TRBD1 or TRBD2 (5 bases each). CDR3 size: 18 residues. Germline V gene sequence: CDR1 MNHEY, CDR2 SVGEGT. V was trimmed by 0 bases and J by 0 bases, leaving 12 bases between them. The CDR3 DNA follows: TGTGCCAGCAGTTACTCGAGGGACGGACGCTCTGGGGCCAACGTCCTGACTTTC. Its translation is CASSYSRDGRSGANVLTF.

In this sample, this clonotype turned up many times. The rearrangement links TRBV4-1 to TRBJ2-2, with D perhaps being TRBD1 or TRBD2 (5 bases each). V was clipped by 4 bases and J by 7 bases, with 13 bases between them. Germline CDR1 reads MGHRA; CDR2 reads YSYEKL. The CDR3 is made up of 14 amino acids. This chain's CDR3 is CASSPGTDLGELFF. Here the CDR3 DNA reads TGCGCCAGCAGCCCGGGGACGGACCTCGGGGAGCTGTTTTTT.

This clonotype has only a few counts. The chain carries TRBV7-9 and TRBJ1-6; D is uncertain. Trimming took 5 bases from V and 7 from J, leaving 18 bases between them. CDR1 and CDR2 (germline): SEHNR, FQNEAQ (reference sequence). The CDR3 length is 16 residues. The CDR3: CASSAGVGFPNSPLHF. The CDR3 DNA sequence: TGTGCCAGCAGCGCCGGTGTGGGATTCCCCAATTCACCCCTCCACTTT.

This clonotype was seen more than once but under ten times. The chain joins TRBV7-2 to TRBJ2-3; tentatively, D is TRBD1 (6 bases). The germline V and J ends were trimmed by 5 bases and 10 bases, with 22 bases remaining between them. CDR1 is SGHTA, CDR2 FQGNSA, per germline. The CDR3 has 15 amino acids. DNA of the CDR3: TGTGCCAGCAGCGCGACCGACCGCCCGACAGGTGCGCAGTATTTT. Translated: CASSATDRPTGAQYF.

This clonotype was seen repeatedly, ten times or more. This chain joins TRBV12-3 or TRBV12-4 and TRBJ2-1; D not certain. Between the trimmed V and J ends, which lost 4 bases and 0 bases, there was a span of 13 bases. This CDR3 is 16 amino acids long. CDR3 residues: CASSYRTSSSYNEQFF. DNA of the CDR3: TGTGCCAGCAGTTACCGGACCTCGAGCTCCTACAATGAGCAGTTCTTC.

This clonotype showed up many times. This chain uses TRBV7-9 with TRBJ1-1; no firm D call. Germline-derived CDR1 and CDR2 are SEHNR and FQNEAQ (reference sequence). V was pared by 0 bases and J by 0 bases, with 8 bases between. CDR3 length: 15 residues. The CDR3 coding sequence is TGTGCCAGCAGCTTAGCTTCGGGGATGAACACTGAAGCTTTCTTT. Its protein is CASSLASGMNTEAFF.

The chain joins TRBV12-3 or TRBV12-4 to TRBJ1-5; D perhaps matches TRBD1 (5 bases). V gave up 3 bases and J gave up 1 base, with 10 bases separating them. The CDR3 runs 15 residues. The CDR3 nucleotides read TGTGCCAGCAGTTTCGGGACCCTAAGCAATCAGCCCCAGCATTTT. Translating it yields CASSFGTLSNQPQHF.